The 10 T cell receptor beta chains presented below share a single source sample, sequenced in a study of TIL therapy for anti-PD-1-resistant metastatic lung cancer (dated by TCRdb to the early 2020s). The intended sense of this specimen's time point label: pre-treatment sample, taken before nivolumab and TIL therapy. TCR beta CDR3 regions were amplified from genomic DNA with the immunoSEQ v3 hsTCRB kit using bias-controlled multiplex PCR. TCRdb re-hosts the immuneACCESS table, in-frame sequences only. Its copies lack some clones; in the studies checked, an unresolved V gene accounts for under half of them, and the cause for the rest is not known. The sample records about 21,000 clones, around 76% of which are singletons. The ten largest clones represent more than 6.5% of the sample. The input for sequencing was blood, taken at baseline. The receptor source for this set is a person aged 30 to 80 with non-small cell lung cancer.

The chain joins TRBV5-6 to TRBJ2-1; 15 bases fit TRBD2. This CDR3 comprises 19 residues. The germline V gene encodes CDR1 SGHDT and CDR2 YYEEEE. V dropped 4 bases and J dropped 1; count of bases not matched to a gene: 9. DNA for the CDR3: TGTGCCAGCAGCCCGCCGGGACTAGCGGGAGGAGGATCCTACAATGAGCAGTTCTTC. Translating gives CASSPPGLAGGGSYNEQFF.

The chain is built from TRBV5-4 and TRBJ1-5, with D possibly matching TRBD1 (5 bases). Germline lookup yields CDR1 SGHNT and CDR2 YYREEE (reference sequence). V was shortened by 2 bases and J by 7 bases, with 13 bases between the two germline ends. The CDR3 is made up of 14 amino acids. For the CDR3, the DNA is TGTGCCAGCAGCTTAGGGGAGAACGGCCAGCCCCAGCATTTT. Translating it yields CASSLGENGQPQHF. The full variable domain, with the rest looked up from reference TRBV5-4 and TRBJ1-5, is ETGVTQSPTHLIKTRGQQVTLRCSSQSGHNTVSWYQQALGQGPQFIFQYYREEENGRGNFPPRFSGLQFPNYSSELNVNALELDDSALYLCASSLGENGQPQHFGDGTRLSIL.

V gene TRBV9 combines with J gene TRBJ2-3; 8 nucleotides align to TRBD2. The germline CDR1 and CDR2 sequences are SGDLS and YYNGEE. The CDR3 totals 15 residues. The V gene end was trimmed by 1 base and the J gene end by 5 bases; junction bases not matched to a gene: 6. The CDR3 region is CASSVRAGGRDTQYF. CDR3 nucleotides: TGTGCCAGCAGCGTACGGGCGGGGGGCAGAGATACGCAGTATTTT. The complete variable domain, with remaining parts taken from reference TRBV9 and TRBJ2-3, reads DSGVTQTPKHLITATGQRVTLRCSPRSGDLSVYWYQQSLDQGLQFLIQYYNGEERAKGNILERFSAQQFPDLHSELNLSSLELGDSALYFCASSVRAGGRDTQYFGPGTRLTVL.

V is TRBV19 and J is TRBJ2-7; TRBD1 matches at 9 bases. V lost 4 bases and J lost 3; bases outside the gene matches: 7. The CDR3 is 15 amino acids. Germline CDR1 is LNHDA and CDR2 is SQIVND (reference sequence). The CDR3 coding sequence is TGTGCCAGTAGTAGATACCGGGACAGGGTCTACGAGCAGTACTTC. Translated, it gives CASSRYRDRVYEQYF.

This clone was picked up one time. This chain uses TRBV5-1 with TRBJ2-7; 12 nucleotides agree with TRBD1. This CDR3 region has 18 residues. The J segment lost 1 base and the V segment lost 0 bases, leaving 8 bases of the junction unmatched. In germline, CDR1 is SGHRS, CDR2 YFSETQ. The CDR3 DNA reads TGCGCCAGCAGCTTGGAGGGACAGGGGGCAAGGGTTTCCTACGAGCAGTACTTC. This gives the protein CASSLEGQGARVSYEQYF.

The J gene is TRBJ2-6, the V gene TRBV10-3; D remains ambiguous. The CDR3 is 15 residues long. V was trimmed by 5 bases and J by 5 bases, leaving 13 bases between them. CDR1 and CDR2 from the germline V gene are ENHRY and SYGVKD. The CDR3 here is CAISHSHCRANVLTF. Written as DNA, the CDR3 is TGTGCCATCAGTCATTCCCACTGTCGGGCCAACGTCCTGACTTTC.

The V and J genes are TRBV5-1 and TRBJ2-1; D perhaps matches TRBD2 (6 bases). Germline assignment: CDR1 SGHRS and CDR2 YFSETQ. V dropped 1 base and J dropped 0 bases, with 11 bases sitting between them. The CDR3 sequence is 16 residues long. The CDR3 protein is CASSLSGLGSYNEQFF. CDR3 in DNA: TGCGCCAGCAGCTTGAGCGGGCTTGGCTCCTACAATGAGCAGTTCTTC.

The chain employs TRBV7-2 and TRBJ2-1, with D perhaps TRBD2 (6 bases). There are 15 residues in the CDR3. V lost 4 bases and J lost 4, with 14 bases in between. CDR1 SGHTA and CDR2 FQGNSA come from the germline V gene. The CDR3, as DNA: TGTGCCAGCAGCTCCTTGGCGGGACCATACAATGAGCAGTTCTTC. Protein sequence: CASSSLAGPYNEQFF. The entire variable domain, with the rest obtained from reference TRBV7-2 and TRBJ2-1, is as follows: GAGVSQSPSNKVTEKGKDVELRCDPISGHTALYWYRQSLGQGLEFLIYFQGNSAPDKSGLPSDRFSAERTGGSVSTLTIQRTQQEDSAVYLCASSSLAGPYNEQFFGPGTRLTVL.

In DNA, the CDR3 is TGTGCCAGCGTGTGGTCAAGAGTTAACAATGAGCAGTTCTTC. Its protein is CASVWSRVNNEQFF. The rearrangement joins TRBV28 to TRBJ2-1, with unresolved D. The CDR3 covers 14 residues. Germline CDR1 and CDR2: MDHEN and SYDVKM. Trimming cost V 8 bases and J 5 bases, with 16 bases left between them.

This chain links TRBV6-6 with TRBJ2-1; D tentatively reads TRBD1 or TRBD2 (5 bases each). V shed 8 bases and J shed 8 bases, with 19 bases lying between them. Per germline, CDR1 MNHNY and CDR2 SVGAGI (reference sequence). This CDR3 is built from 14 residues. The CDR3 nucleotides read TGTGCCAGCTGGGTACGGGGAAGGGGCGATGAGCAGTTCTTC. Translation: CASWVRGRGDEQFF.